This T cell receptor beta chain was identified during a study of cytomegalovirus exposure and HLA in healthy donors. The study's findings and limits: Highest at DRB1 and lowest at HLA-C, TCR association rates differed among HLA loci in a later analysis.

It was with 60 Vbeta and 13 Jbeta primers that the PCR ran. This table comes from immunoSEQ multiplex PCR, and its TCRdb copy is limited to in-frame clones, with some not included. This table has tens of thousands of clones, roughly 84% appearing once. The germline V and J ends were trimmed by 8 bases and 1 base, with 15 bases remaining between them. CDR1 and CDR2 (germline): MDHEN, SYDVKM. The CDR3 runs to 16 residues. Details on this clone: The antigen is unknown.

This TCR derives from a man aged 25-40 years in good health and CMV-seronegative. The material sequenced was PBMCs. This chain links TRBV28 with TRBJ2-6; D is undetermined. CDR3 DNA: TGTGCCAGCTCGGCAGGTTTTGAGTCTGGGGCCAACGTCCTGACTTTC. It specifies CASSAGFESGANVLTF.